This T cell receptor (beta chain) was recorded in a study of blood T cell repertoires in COVID-19. The wider study: Sites in the United States, Italy and Spain provided acute and convalescent COVID-19 samples. T cells, B-cell-depleted T cells, or PBMCs supplied cDNA or gDNA.

Germline CDR1 is SNHLY and CDR2 is FYNNEI. After removal of 6 bases from V and 1 base from J, the junction contained 9 bases not matched to a gene. The CDR3 runs 16 residues. Original analysis: Estimates of nucleated cell counts were drawn from the amplification of reference gene primers. TCRdb keeps only in-frame clones here, not all; method: immunoSEQ multiplex PCR. V, J and clone size derive from that table, while D and trimming were established from the DNA sequence. The table lists about 210,000 clones, under 90% of them singletons, with about 2.5% in the top ten. The chain joins TRBV2 to TRBJ1-3; TRBD1 matches at 7 bases. Material for sequencing was peripheral blood. This TCR derives from a woman aged 40 to 50 with active or convalescent COVID-19. CDR3 DNA: TGTGCCAGCAGCTACCGACAGGGTGTGTCTGGAAACACCATATATTTT. This gives the protein CASSYRQGVSGNTIYF.